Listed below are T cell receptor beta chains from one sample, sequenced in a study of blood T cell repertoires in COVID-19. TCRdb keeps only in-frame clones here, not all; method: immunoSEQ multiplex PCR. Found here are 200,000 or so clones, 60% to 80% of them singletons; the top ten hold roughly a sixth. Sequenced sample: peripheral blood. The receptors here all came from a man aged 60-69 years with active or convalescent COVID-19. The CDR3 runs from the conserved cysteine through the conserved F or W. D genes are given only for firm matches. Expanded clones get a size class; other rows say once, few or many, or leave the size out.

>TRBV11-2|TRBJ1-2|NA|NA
TGTGCCAGCAGCTTAGTTGGGGGGACCTATGGCTACACCTTC
CASSLVGGTYGYTF
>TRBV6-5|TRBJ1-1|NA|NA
TGTGCCAGCAGCCAGGACACTTATTCGAACACTGAAGCTTTCTTT
CASSQDTYSNTEAFF
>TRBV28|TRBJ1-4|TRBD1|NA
TGTGCCAGCAGTTCGTCGGGACAGGGTGACGAAAAACTGTTTTTT
CASSSSGQGDEKLFF
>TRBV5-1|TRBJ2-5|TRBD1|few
TGCGCCAGCGGCGGGTCGGGACAGGGAGGTGAGACCCAGTACTTC
CASGGSGQGGETQYF
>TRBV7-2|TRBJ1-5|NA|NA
TGTGCCAGCAGCCCTAGACGGATCAATCAGCCCCAGCATTTT
CASSPRRINQPQHF
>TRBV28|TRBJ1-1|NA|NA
TGTGCCAGCAGTCCCTGGGGAGGGGTGGCCACTGAAGCTTTCTTT
CASSPWGGVATEAFF
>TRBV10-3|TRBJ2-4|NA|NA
TGTGCCATCAGTGAGCCCGGGGCCAAAAACATTCAGTACTTC
CAISEPGAKNIQYF
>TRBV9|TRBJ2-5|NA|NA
TGTGCCAGCAGCGTAGGGGGACACCTTCAAGAGACCCAGTACTTC
CASSVGGHLQETQYF
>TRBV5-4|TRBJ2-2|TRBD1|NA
TGTGCCAGCAGCCTAGGTAGGGACAGGGTGAACACCGGGGAGCTGTTTTTT
CASSLGRDRVNTGELFF
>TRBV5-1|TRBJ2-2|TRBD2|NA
TGCGCCAGCAGCGGAGGACTAGCGTTCGGGGAGCTGTTTTTT
CASSGGLAFGELFF
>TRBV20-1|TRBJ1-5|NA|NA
TGCTCGAGTGGTCAGCCCCAGCATTTT
CSSGQPQHF
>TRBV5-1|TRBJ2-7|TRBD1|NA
TGCGCCAGCAGCCCCTCGGGACAGGGTCTCTACGAGCAGTACTTC
CASSPSGQGLYEQYF
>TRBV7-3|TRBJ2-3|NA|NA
TGTGCCAGCAGCTTAATAGGGAGCCAAGATACGCAGTATTTT
CASSLIGSQDTQYF
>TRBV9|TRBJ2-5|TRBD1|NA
TGTGCCAGCAGCGTAGAAGGGGGCGCCGTGACCCAGTACTTC
CASSVEGGAVTQYF
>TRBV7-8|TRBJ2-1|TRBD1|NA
TGTGCCAGCAGCTCGTTTGGGTTCAGGGGGCCCGACAATGAGCAGTTCTTC
CASSSFGFRGPDNEQFF
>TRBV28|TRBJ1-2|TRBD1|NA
TGTGCCAGCAGTGCAAGGGGGCGAAATGGCTACACCTTC
CASSARGRNGYTF
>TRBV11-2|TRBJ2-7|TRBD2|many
TGTGCCAGCAGCTCTCTTAGAGGGACTAGCAACGAGCAGTACTTC
CASSSLRGTSNEQYF
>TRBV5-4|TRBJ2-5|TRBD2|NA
TGTGCCAGCAGCTTAAGCGGGAGAGAGACCCAGTACTTC
CASSLSGRETQYF
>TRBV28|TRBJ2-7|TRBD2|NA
TGTGCCAGCAGCAGACCCAGCGGGAGGATCTACGAGCAGTACTTC
CASSRPSGRIYEQYF
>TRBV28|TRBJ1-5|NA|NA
TGTGCCAGCAGTCTCTTCAGTCAGGGCAACAATCAGCCCCAGCATTTT
CASSLFSQGNNQPQHF
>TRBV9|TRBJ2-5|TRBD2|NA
TGTGCCAGCAGTCCTGGGGCGGGAGCGAGGGGAGAGACCCAGTACTTC
CASSPGAGARGETQYF
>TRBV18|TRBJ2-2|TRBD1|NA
TGTGCCAGCTCACCGTTTACCCCGGGACAGGGTAACACCGGGGAGCTGTTTTTT
CASSPFTPGQGNTGELFF
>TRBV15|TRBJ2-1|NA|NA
TGTGCCACCAGCAGAGATCGCGGAGCGGCCTCCTACAATGAGCAGTTCTTC
CATSRDRGAASYNEQFF
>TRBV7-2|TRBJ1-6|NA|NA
TGTGCCACCTCGCCAGGTACCAATTCACCCCTCCACTTT
CATSPGTNSPLHF
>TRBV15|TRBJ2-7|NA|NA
TGTGCCACCAGCAGCTTAAACGAGCAGTACTTC
CATSSLNEQYF
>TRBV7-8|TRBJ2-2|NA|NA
TGTGCCAGCAGCTACAGCTCCAGAACCGGGGAGCTGTTTTTT
CASSYSSRTGELFF
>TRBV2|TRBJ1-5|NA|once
TGTGCCAGCGGGGGGGACGGTAGCAATCAGCCCCAGCATTTT
CASGGDGSNQPQHF
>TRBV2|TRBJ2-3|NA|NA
TGTGCCAGCAGGGGTAGCTGGAGCACAGATACGCAGTATTTT
CASRGSWSTDTQYF